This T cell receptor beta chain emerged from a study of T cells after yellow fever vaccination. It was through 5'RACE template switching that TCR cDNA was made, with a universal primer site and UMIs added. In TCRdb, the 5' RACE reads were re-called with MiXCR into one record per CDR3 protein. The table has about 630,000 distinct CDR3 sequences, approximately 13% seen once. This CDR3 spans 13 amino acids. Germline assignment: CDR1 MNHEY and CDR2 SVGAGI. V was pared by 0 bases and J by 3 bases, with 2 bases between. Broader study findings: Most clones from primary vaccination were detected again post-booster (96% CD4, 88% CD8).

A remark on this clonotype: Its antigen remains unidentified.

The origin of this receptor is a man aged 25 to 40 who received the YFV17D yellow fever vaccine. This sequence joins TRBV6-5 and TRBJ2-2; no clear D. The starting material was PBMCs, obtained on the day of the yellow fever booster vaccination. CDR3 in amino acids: CASSYSYTGELFF. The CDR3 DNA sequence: TGTGCCAGCAGTTACTCTTACACCGGGGAGCTGTTTTTT.